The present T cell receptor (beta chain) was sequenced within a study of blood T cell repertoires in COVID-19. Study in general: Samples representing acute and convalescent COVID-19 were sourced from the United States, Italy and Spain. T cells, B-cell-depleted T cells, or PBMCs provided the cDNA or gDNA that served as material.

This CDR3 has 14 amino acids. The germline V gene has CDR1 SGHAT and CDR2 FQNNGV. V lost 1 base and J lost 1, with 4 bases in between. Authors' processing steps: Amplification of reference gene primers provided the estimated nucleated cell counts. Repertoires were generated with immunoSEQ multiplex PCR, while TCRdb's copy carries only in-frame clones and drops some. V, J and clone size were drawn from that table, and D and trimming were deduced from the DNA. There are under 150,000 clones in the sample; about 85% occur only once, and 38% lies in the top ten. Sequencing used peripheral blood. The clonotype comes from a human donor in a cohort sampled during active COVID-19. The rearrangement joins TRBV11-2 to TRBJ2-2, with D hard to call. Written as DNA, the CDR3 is TGTGCCAGCAGCTTAGGCGGGAACACCGGGGAGCTGTTTTTT. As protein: CASSLGGNTGELFF. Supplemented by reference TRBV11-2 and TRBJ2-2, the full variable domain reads EAGVAQSPRYKIIEKRQSVAFWCNPISGHATLYWYQQILGQGPKLLIQFQNNGVVDDSQLPKDRFSAERLKGVDSTLKIQPAKLEDSAVYLCASSLGGNTGELFFGEGSRLTVL.